A single sample gave rise to the 18 T cell receptor beta chains below, sequenced in a study of blood T cells in healthy people across ages. Primed by a sample-barcoded 5' primer and a J-beta primer mix, a second PCR proceeded for about 6 to 12 cycles. TCRdb re-called the 5' RACE reads with MiXCR, one entry per CDR3 protein. The top ten hold approximately 15% of the sample, which has roughly 650,000 distinct CDR3 sequences, about 32% seen once. The specimen sequenced was blood. The receptors come from a woman older than 75 in good health.

This clonotype was observed many times. This rearrangement joins TRBV20-1 to TRBJ1-6, with 8 bases identical to TRBD1. The CDR3 totals 14 residues. Germline V gene data show CDR1 as DFQATT and CDR2 as SNEGSKA (reference sequence). With 6 bases clipped from V and 7 bases from J, the junction kept 8 bases outside the gene matches. The CDR3 DNA reads TGCAGTGCCCCACGGACAGGGACGAATTCACCCCTCCACTTT. Its protein is CSAPRTGTNSPLHF.

Concerning this clonotype: No conserved phenylalanine or tryptophan is present at the end of the CDR3, so a read error is the likely explanation. The gene calls are TRBV7-2 and TRBJ1-2; D unclear. The CDR3 covers 12 residues. Looked up from germline, CDR1 is SGHTA and CDR2 is FQGNSA. V was cut by 5 bases and J by 8 bases, with 12 bases left in between. The CDR3 sequence is CASSREPGGYTC. Here the CDR3 DNA reads TGTGCCAGCAGCCGCGAGCCCGGAGGCTACACCTGC.

Of note for this clonotype: Because the CDR3's place on the DNA is in doubt, the DNA is left out and the CDR3 is given as listed by TCRdb. V gene TRBV12-3 or TRBV12-4 combines with J gene TRBJ2-3; the table calls TRBD1, which could not be checked here. The CDR3 is 14 amino acids long, termini counted. This CDR3 is CASSFGEGTDMQYF.

A remark on this clonotype: A much larger clone is a single base away; this may be a read error. V gene TRBV6-5 combines with J gene TRBJ2-5; D unresolved. The V gene's germline CDR1 is MNHEY and CDR2 SVGAGI. Trimming removed 2 bases at V and 11 bases at J, with 18 bases between. The CDR3 covers 14 residues. For the CDR3, the DNA is TGTGCCAGCAGTTACCGTGACCCCCACAATGAGCAGTACTTC. Amino acid sequence: CASSYRDPHNEQYF.

J is TRBJ2-1 and V is TRBV5-1; 13 nucleotides agree with TRBD2. J gave up 6 bases and V 4 bases, and 4 bases lay outside the gene matches. The CDR3 covers 15 residues. Looked up from germline, CDR1 is SGHRS and CDR2 is YFSETQ. CDR3 DNA sequence: TGCGCCAGCAGCCCGACTAGCGGGGGGCGCAATGAGCAGTTCTTC. Translation gives CASSPTSGGRNEQFF.

A note on this clonotype: No conserved phenylalanine or tryptophan is present at the end of the CDR3, so a read error is the likely explanation. V is TRBV12-3 or TRBV12-4 and J is TRBJ1-5; 11 bases are shared with TRBD1. This CDR3 contains 15 residues. The ends lost 6 bases at V and 6 bases at J; junction bases unmatched: 7. The CDR3 region is CASSLWTGGPQPQHV. Here the CDR3 DNA reads TGTGCCAGCAGCCTGTGGACAGGGGGCCCTCAGCCCCAGCATGTT.

The chain carries TRBV27 and TRBJ1-5; 8 bases line up with TRBD1. The CDR3 has 15 amino acids. Germline V gene lookup returns CDR1 MNHEY and CDR2 SMNVEV (reference sequence). The V gene end was trimmed by 3 bases and the J gene end by 7 bases; junction bases not matched to a gene: 8. Here the CDR3 DNA reads TGTGCCAGCAGTTTTGCAGGGGGCATTGAACAGCCCCAGCATTTT. Translation: CASSFAGGIEQPQHF.

This clonotype was counted at least ten times. The chain uses TRBV7-9 and TRBJ1-2; 9 nucleotides match TRBD1. Looked up from germline, CDR1 is SEHNR and CDR2 is FQNEAQ (reference sequence). CDR3 length: 14 residues. Germline trimming cut 10 bases from V and 4 bases from J; bases unmatched to any gene: 10. The CDR3 coding sequence is TGTGCCACCGCGGGGCAGGACAGGGGCTATGGCTACACCTTC. It codes for CATAGQDRGYGYTF. Together with reference TRBV7-9 and TRBJ1-2, the CDR3 gives the full variable domain: DTGVSQNPRHKITKRGQNVTFRCDPISEHNRLYWYRQTLGQGPEFLTYFQNEAQLEKSRLLSDRFSAERPKGSFSTLEIQRTEQGDSAMYLCATAGQDRGYGYTFGSGTRLTVV.

This clonotype was seen repeatedly, ten times or more. The chain has TRBV20-1 and TRBJ2-4, with TRBD2 identical over 7 bases. The germline V gene has CDR1 DFQATT and CDR2 SNEGSKA (reference sequence). There are 15 residues in the CDR3. V was pared by 3 bases and J by 0 bases, with 5 bases of the junction left unmatched. CDR3 DNA: TGCAGTGCTAGGGGGGGGGACCTAGCCAAAAACATTCAGTACTTC. It specifies CSARGGDLAKNIQYF.

V is TRBV5-1 and J is TRBJ2-5, with TRBD2 matching over 7 bases. Trimming at V came to 2 bases and at J to 2 bases, leaving 6 bases not matched to a gene. Germline lookup yields CDR1 SGHRS and CDR2 YFSETQ. The CDR3 extends over 15 amino acids. CDR3 in amino acids: CASSFGGLTQETQYF. CDR3 bases: TGCGCCAGCAGCTTCGGGGGACTAACGCAAGAGACCCAGTACTTC.

Many counts were recorded for this clonotype. This sequence joins TRBV7-2 and TRBJ2-7; D is unresolved. The CDR3 totals 13 residues. V was pared by 1 base and J by 2 bases, with 6 bases between. Germline V gene data show CDR1 as SGHTA and CDR2 as FQGNSA. CDR3 protein: CASSLELTYEQYF. The DNA for the CDR3 is TGTGCCAGCAGCTTAGAGTTGACCTACGAGCAGTACTTC.

The genes are TRBV24-1 and TRBJ1-1; 7 bases align to TRBD1. CDR3 length: 15 amino acids. J lost 9 bases, V lost 4 bases, and 13 bases had no gene match. Germline loops: CDR1 KGHDR, CDR2 SFDVKD. The CDR3 loop reads CATSDRHDRERKAFF. Here the CDR3 DNA reads TGTGCCACCAGTGACCGACATGACAGGGAAAGAAAAGCTTTCTTT.

This clonotype was seen at least ten times. The chain carries TRBV20-1 and TRBJ1-2; D remains ambiguous. The CDR3 has 12 residues. V lost 3 bases to trimming and J lost 0 bases, with 5 bases between them. The V gene's germline CDR1 is DFQATT and CDR2 SNEGSKA (reference sequence). Written as DNA, the CDR3 is TGCAGTGCTAGTACTACTAACTATGGCTACACCTTC. This translates into CSASTTNYGYTF.

This clonotype was observed many times. CDR3 protein: CAISDRGDSYEQYF. The CDR3 DNA follows: TGTGCCATCAGTGACAGGGGGGACTCCTACGAGCAGTACTTC. The rearrangement uses TRBV10-3 and TRBJ2-7, with TRBD1 as a possible D gene (7 bases). This CDR3 comprises 14 residues. V dropped 3 bases and J dropped 0 bases, with 9 bases sitting between them. CDR1 and CDR2 (germline): ENHRY, SYGVKD.

This clonotype was seen at least ten times. The chain carries TRBV7-2 and TRBJ1-6; D remains ambiguous. Germline CDR1 and CDR2: SGHTA and FQGNSA. With 3 bases removed from V and 1 base from J, the gap between germline ends came to 7 bases. CDR3 length: 15 residues. The CDR3 nucleotides are TGTGCCAGCAGCTTGACCCTATCCTATAATTCACCCCTCCACTTT. It encodes CASSLTLSYNSPLHF.

V gene TRBV7-2 combines with J gene TRBJ2-5; D gene uncertain. V was clipped by 6 bases and J by 2 bases, with 19 bases between them. The CDR3 extends over 16 amino acids. Germline loops: CDR1 SGHTA, CDR2 FQGNSA. The CDR3 spells CASRTDSARLQETQYF. DNA for the CDR3: TGTGCCAGCAGGACCGACTCGGCGCGTTTGCAAGAGACCCAGTACTTC. Together with reference TRBV7-2 and TRBJ2-5, the CDR3 gives the full variable domain: GAGVSQSPSNKVTEKGKDVELRCDPISGHTALYWYRQSLGQGLEFLIYFQGNSAPDKSGLPSDRFSAERTGGSVSTLTIQRTQQEDSAVYLCASRTDSARLQETQYFGPGTRLLVL.

The chain links TRBV12-3 or TRBV12-4 to TRBJ2-4; 7 nucleotides align to TRBD1. Judging by the DNA end, TRBJ2-7 fits better; the J call may be wrong. The CDR3 totals 13 residues. The CDR3: CASKPGQNYEQYF. The CDR3 DNA reads as TGTGCCAGCAAACCGGGACAGAACTACGAGCAGTACTTC.

V is TRBV19 and J is TRBJ2-2; 8 bases are a match to TRBD1. CDR1 LNHDA and CDR2 SQIVND come from the germline V gene (reference sequence). The CDR3 is made up of 17 amino acids. The ends lost 3 bases at V and 0 bases at J; junction bases unmatched: 6. In nucleotides, the CDR3 is TGTGCCAGTAGTATTCGACAGGGGTCCTCGAACACCGGGGAGCTGTTTTTT. Its protein product is CASSIRQGSSNTGELFF.